The 21 T cell receptor beta chains below all came from one sample that was sequenced in a study of blood T cell repertoires in COVID-19. This table comes from immunoSEQ multiplex PCR, and its TCRdb copy is limited to in-frame clones, with some not included. Here the sample spans about 390,000 clones, about 87% being singletons. The specimen was PBMCs or T cells enriched from blood (not recorded which). These receptors were collected from a woman between 50 and 59 years old who had recovered from COVID-19.

This chain connects TRBV2 to TRBJ2-1; D is undetermined. This CDR3 contains 13 residues. V was clipped by 4 bases and J by 7 bases, with 11 bases between them. The germline CDR1 and CDR2 sequences are SNHLY and FYNNEI. The CDR3 spells CASSVRIRNEQFF. CDR3 nucleotide sequence: TGTGCCAGCAGTGTTAGAATCAGGAATGAGCAGTTCTTC.

J is TRBJ2-5 and V is TRBV5-1; the match to TRBD2 covers 7 bases. CDR3 length: 13 residues. The germline gives CDR1 SGHRS, CDR2 YFSETQ. V lost 3 bases, J lost 5 bases, and 4 bases stayed unmatched. CDR3 protein: CASSSYGGETQYF. The DNA of the CDR3 is TGCGCCAGCAGCTCCTACGGGGGGGAGACCCAGTACTTC.

The chain has TRBV5-4 and TRBJ1-1; D not resolved. This CDR3 contains 15 residues. Germline V gene data show CDR1 as SGHNT and CDR2 as YYREEE (reference sequence). V lost 3 bases to trimming and J lost 1 base, with 13 bases between them. In DNA form, the CDR3 reads TGTGCCAGCAGCTCCCCCCTGGAGGGGAACACTGAAGCTTTCTTT. Amino acid sequence: CASSSPLEGNTEAFF. Filled out from reference TRBV5-4 and TRBJ1-1, the complete variable domain reads ETGVTQSPTHLIKTRGQQVTLRCSSQSGHNTVSWYQQALGQGPQFIFQYYREEENGRGNFPPRFSGLQFPNYSSELNVNALELDDSALYLCASSSPLEGNTEAFFGQGTRLTVV.

The rearrangement joins TRBV7-6 to TRBJ1-2; 7 nucleotides match TRBD1. CDR3 length equals 16 residues. Germline CDR1 is SGHVS and CDR2 is FNYEAQ. The J segment lost 7 bases and the V segment lost 5 bases, leaving 16 bases of the junction unmatched. CDR3 DNA sequence: TGTGCCAGCAGCCACGAATCGACAGGGCCTTATGGTGGCTACACCTTC. Translating it yields CASSHESTGPYGGYTF.

The sample holds a few counts of this clone. The rearrangement joins TRBV5-1 to TRBJ2-7; D might be TRBD2 (6 bases). V lost 0 bases and J lost 4, with 11 bases in between. The CDR3 runs 14 residues. CDR1 SGHRS and CDR2 YFSETQ come from the germline V gene. CDR3 nucleotide sequence: TGCGCCAGCAGCTTGGAGGGGAGCGGGTACGAGCAGTACTTC. This sequence encodes CASSLEGSGYEQYF.

This chain connects TRBV6-5 to TRBJ1-1, with TRBD1 identical over 7 bases. The CDR3 spans 14 residues. The germline V gene encodes CDR1 MNHEY and CDR2 SVGAGI. The trim removed 8 bases at V and 1 base at J, leaving 7 bases unmatched. The chain's CDR3 is CASRRDSSNTEAFF. The CDR3, as DNA: TGTGCCAGCCGACGGGACAGCTCGAACACTGAAGCTTTCTTT.

The genes are TRBV7-6 and TRBJ2-1, with a tentative D call TRBD1 (6 bases). The CDR3 length is 17 residues. Per the germline V gene, CDR1 is SGHVS and CDR2 is FNYEAQ. With 5 bases removed from V and 0 bases from J, the gap between germline ends came to 17 bases. The CDR3 DNA sequence: TGTGCCAGCAGCCTAGGACAGATAAAGAGCTCCTACAATGAGCAGTTCTTC. Encoded protein: CASSLGQIKSSYNEQFF.

The chain links TRBV4-1 to TRBJ2-1; D is perhaps TRBD1 (6 bases). Germline V gene sequence: CDR1 MGHRA, CDR2 YSYEKL. This CDR3 is built from 17 residues. The ends were cut back, 0 bases at V and 0 bases at J, with 12 bases in the middle. The CDR3 here is CASSQEIGGASYNEQFF. Written as DNA, the CDR3 is TGCGCCAGCAGCCAAGAGATTGGGGGCGCCTCCTACAATGAGCAGTTCTTC.

V is TRBV28 and J is TRBJ1-6, with a weak D call TRBD1 (5 bases). V was shortened by 3 bases and J by 8 bases, with 11 bases between the two germline ends. This CDR3 has 14 residues. Germline V gene data show CDR1 as MDHEN and CDR2 as SYDVKM. CDR3 sequence reads: CASSLARAHSPLHF. The CDR3 DNA follows: TGTGCCAGCAGTTTGGCCAGGGCCCATTCACCCCTCCACTTT.

The J gene is TRBJ2-1, the V gene TRBV27; TRBD1 matches 11 bases. The CDR3 runs 12 residues. Per the germline V gene, CDR1 is MNHEY and CDR2 is SMNVEV (reference sequence). The CDR3 nucleotides read TGTTCTACCGGGACAGGGGGTGATGAGCAGTTCTTC. Translation: CSTGTGGDEQFF.

The chain uses TRBV11-3 and TRBJ2-1, with a weak D call TRBD2 (5 bases). Trimming removed 8 bases at V and 3 bases at J, with 20 bases between. Germline V gene sequence: CDR1 SGHNT, CDR2 YENEEA. This CDR3 comprises 16 residues. In DNA form, the CDR3 reads TGTGCCAGCTCGTTACTTCCGGGGAAAAACTACAATGAGCAGTTCTTC. Translation gives CASSLLPGKNYNEQFF.

The V and J genes are TRBV6-5 and TRBJ2-1; the match to TRBD1 covers 7 bases. Germline V gene data show CDR1 as MNHEY and CDR2 as SVGAGI. The CDR3 extends over 14 amino acids. Germline trimming cut 2 bases from V and 5 bases from J; bases unmatched to any gene: 3. CDR3 in DNA: TGTGCCAGCAGTTACGGGGACAGAGACAATGAGCAGTTCTTC. Protein: CASSYGDRDNEQFF.

This chain uses TRBV9 with TRBJ2-7, with D possibly being TRBD2 (5 bases). The CDR3 loop spans 14 amino acids. Trimming removed 2 bases from V and 5 bases from J, with 14 bases in between. The germline V gene has CDR1 SGDLS and CDR2 YYNGEE. The CDR3 DNA follows: TGTGCCAGCAGCGTGGGTTCGAGGGCCCACGAGCAGTACTTC. It codes for CASSVGSRAHEQYF.

The chain carries TRBV5-1 and TRBJ2-7; tentative D call: TRBD2 (6 bases). Trimming shortened V by 6 bases and J by 0 bases, and 10 bases separated the two germline ends. CDR1 is SGHRS and CDR2 is YFSETQ in the germline V gene. There are 13 residues in the CDR3. CDR3 protein: CASTGENSYEQYF. The CDR3 nucleotides are TGCGCCAGCACGGGGGAGAACTCCTACGAGCAGTACTTC.

The chain recombines TRBV3-1 (or the pseudogene TRBV3-2) with TRBJ1-4; maybe TRBD1 (5 bases). The V end lost 0 bases, the J end lost 4 bases, and 12 bases lay between the germline ends. CDR3 length: 16 residues. Germline values: CDR1 LGHDT, CDR2 YNNKEL (reference sequence). The CDR3 sequence is CASSQDDSLLNEKLFF. The DNA for the CDR3 is TGTGCCAGCAGCCAAGATGACAGCTTACTTAATGAAAAACTGTTTTTT.

V usage is TRBV18 and J usage is TRBJ1-5; D might be TRBD1 (6 bases). This CDR3 comprises 14 residues. Trimming removed 5 bases at V and 10 bases at J, with 18 bases between. Germline lookup yields CDR1 KGHSH and CDR2 LQKENI. This chain's CDR3 is CASSSSTGSAPQHF. CDR3 sequence (DNA): TGTGCCAGCTCATCGTCGACAGGTTCGGCACCCCAGCATTTT.

The rearrangement links TRBV5-4 to TRBJ2-5, with 9 bases identical to TRBD2. V lost 4 bases to trimming and J lost 5 bases; unmatched junction nucleotides: 9. The CDR3 length is 15 residues. Looked up from germline, CDR1 is SGHNT and CDR2 is YYREEE (reference sequence). The CDR3 loop reads CASSQPGLASETQYF. The CDR3 nucleotides read TGTGCCAGCAGCCAGCCGGGACTAGCAAGCGAGACCCAGTACTTC.

This clone was detected once. The rearrangement uses TRBV27 and TRBJ1-4; 8 positions agree with TRBD1. The CDR3 runs to 14 residues. The V segment lost 6 bases and the J segment 8 bases; nucleotides outside the gene matches: 8. CDR1 is MNHEY and CDR2 is SMNVEV in the germline V gene (reference sequence). The chain's CDR3 is CASSQGRGQEKLFF. The CDR3, as DNA: TGTGCCAGCAGCCAGGGCAGGGGGCAAGAAAAACTGTTTTTT. The full variable domain, rest sourced from reference TRBV27 and TRBJ1-4, is EAQVTQNPRYLITVTGKKLTVTCSQNMNHEYMSWYRQDPGLGLRQIYYSMNVEVTDKGDVPEGYKVSRKEKRNFPLILESPSPNQTSLYFCASSQGRGQEKLFFGSGTQLSVL.

This chain joins TRBV6-5 and TRBJ1-2; tentatively, D is TRBD1 (5 bases). Trimming took 2 bases from V and 4 from J, leaving 17 bases between them. Germline CDR1 reads MNHEY; CDR2 reads SVGAGI. This CDR3 spans 16 amino acids. The CDR3 is CASSYRGLPEGYGYTF. The CDR3 DNA reads as TGTGCCAGCAGTTACAGGGGCCTCCCGGAGGGCTATGGCTACACCTTC.

The chain combines TRBV10-3 with TRBJ1-2, with 7 bases lining up with TRBD1. Unmatched junction bases numbered 6, after V lost 10 bases and J lost 4 bases. Germline CDR1 ENHRY, CDR2 SYGVKD. CDR3 size: 12 residues. CDR3 in amino acids: CATGTDFYGYTF. The CDR3 DNA follows: TGTGCCACCGGGACAGACTTCTATGGCTACACCTTC.

The V call is TRBV21-1, the J call TRBJ2-3; the listed D gene, TRBD2, was not tested against the DNA. TRBV21-1 is noted as a pseudogene. The CDR3 has 17 residues. The CDR3: CASSKAAGLASTDTQYF. The CDR3 DNA follows: TGTGCCAGCAGCAAAGCCGCCGGACTAGCTTCCACAGATACGCAGTATTTT.